This record covers a single T cell receptor (beta chain). Genes and germline are mouse. The CDR3 end falls 1 residue outside the read, so it is completed with the germline J gene. The data were produced by immunoSEQ multiplex PCR, yet TCRdb's version contains in-frame clones alone and is incomplete. The table has a few thousand clones, 40% to 55% seen once. This sample is part of a study of tissue T cells after allogeneic stem cell transplantation. Germline CDR1 is KGHPV and CDR2 is FQNQEV (reference sequence). This CDR3 comprises 13 residues. V trimming: 4 bases; J trimming: 6 bases; junction bases outside the gene matches: 0. As to time point: mouse harvest day 14 after allogeneic transplant. The graft held 10^6 splenic CD5+ T cells and 10^7 T-cell-depleted bone marrow cells.

The gene calls are TRBV26 and TRBJ2-3, with TRBD2 identical over 11 bases. The TCR originated in a female BALB/c mouse given C57BL/6 T cells with graft-versus-host disease after an allogeneic hematopoietic cell transplant. Sequencing used gut tissue. CDR3 residues: CASSRDWGETLYF. The CDR3 DNA, read in part, is TGTGCCAGCAGTCGGGACTGGGGGGAAACGCTGTAT.